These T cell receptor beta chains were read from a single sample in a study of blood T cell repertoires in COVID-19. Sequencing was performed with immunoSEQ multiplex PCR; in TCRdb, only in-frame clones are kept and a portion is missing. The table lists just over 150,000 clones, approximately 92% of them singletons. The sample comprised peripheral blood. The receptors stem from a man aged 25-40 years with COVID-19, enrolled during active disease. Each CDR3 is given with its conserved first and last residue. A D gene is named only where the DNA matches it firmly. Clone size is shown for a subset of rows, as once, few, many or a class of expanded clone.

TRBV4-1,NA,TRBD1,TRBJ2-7,TGCGCCAGCAGCCAGTATGGGACAGCCAAACGTTCCTACGAGCAGTACTTC,CASSQYGTAKRSYEQYF
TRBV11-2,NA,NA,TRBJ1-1,TGTGCCAGCAGCTTAACCCCAGGAGGGAGGAACACTGAAGCTTTCTTT,CASSLTPGGRNTEAFF
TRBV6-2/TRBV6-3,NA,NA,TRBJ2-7,TGTGCCAGCAGTTACTTCTGGGCCTCGGTCTACGAGCAGTACTTC,CASSYFWASVYEQYF
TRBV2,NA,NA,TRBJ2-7,TGTGCCAGCATCTTGTCAGAGGAGGCCTCCTACGAGCAGTACTTC,CASILSEEASYEQYF
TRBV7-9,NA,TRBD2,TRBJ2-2,TGTGCCAGCATCGCTAGCGGGAGGTCCGGGGAGCTGTTTTTT,CASIASGRSGELFF
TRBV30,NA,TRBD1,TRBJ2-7,TGTGCCTGGAGTGGAGCAGGGGGCGCGTTCCACGAGCAGTACTTC,CAWSGAGGAFHEQYF
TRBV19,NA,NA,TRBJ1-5,TGTGCCAGTAGCAGAGGTCAAGTTGGGCAGCCCCAGCATTTT,CASSRGQVGQPQHF
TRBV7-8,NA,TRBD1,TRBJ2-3,TGTGCCAGCAGATTACAGGGGGGCGTGCGCACAGATACGCAGTATTTT,CASRLQGGVRTDTQYF
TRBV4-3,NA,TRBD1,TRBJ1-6,TGCGCCAGCAGCCAAGTTGCAAGACAGGGAGGAGATTCACCCCTCCACTTT,CASSQVARQGGDSPLHF
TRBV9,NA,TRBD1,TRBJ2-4,TGTGCCAGCAGCGCGACCACAGGGGGAAACATTCAGTACTTC,CASSATTGGNIQYF
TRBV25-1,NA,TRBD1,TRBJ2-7,TGTGCCAGGACAAAAGGGGACAGGGAGTTGGGGAAATACGAGCAGTACTTC,CARTKGDRELGKYEQYF
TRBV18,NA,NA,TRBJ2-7,TGTGCCAGCTCCGACCAGGCAGGGCTCTACGAGCAGTACTTC,CASSDQAGLYEQYF
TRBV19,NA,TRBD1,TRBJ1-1,TGTGCCAGTAGTATAGGTGTGCGATTTAGGGACAGCGACAGAACTGAAGCTTTCTTT,CASSIGVRFRDSDRTEAFF
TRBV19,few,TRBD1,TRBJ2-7,TGTGCCAGTAGCCCTCGGGACAGTTCGAAGAGGAGTATACACGAGCAGTACTTC,CASSPRDSSKRSIHEQYF
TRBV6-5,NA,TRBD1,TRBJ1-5,TGTGCCAGCAGTTACTCGAGGGGGCGTAGCAATCAGCCCCAGCATTTT,CASSYSRGRSNQPQHF
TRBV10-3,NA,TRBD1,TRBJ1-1,TGTGCCATATTACAGGGGGCAGGAACTGAAGCTTTCTTT,CAILQGAGTEAFF
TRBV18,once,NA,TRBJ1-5,TGTGCCAGCCAGGGGCCGAATAGCAATCAGCCCCAGCATTTT,CASQGPNSNQPQHF
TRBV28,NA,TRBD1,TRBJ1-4,TGTGCCAGCAGGACAGGGGCAGGTGAAAAACTGTTTTTT,CASRTGAGEKLFF
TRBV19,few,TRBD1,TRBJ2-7,TGTGCCAGTAGTACACACGCGGACAGGGTAGACTACGAGCAGTACTTC,CASSTHADRVDYEQYF
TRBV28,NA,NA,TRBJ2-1,TGTGCCAGCACCTCAGCGGTTTCCTACAATGAGCAGTTCTTC,CASTSAVSYNEQFF
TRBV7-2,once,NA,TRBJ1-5,TGTGCCAGCAGCTTAGCCACAGGGAATCAGCCCCAGCATTTT,CASSLATGNQPQHF
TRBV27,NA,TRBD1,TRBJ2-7,TGTGCCAGCAGTGCTGCCGGGACAGGGTCCTACGAGCAGTACTTC,CASSAAGTGSYEQYF
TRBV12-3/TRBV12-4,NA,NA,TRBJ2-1,TGTGCCAGCACCCTCTTGAATGAGCAGTTCTTC,CASTLLNEQFF
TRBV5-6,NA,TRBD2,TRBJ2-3,TGTGCCAGCAGCCCCAGGTTGCTAGCGGGAGGGGCCGATACGCAGTATTTT,CASSPRLLAGGADTQYF
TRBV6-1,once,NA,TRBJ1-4,TGTGCCAGCAGTGAAGGGGGAAGGGGATCAACTAATGAAAAACTGTTTTTT,CASSEGGRGSTNEKLFF
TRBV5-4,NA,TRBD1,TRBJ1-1,TGTGCCAGCAGCTTCGGGACAGCTATGAACACTGAAGCTTTCTTT,CASSFGTAMNTEAFF
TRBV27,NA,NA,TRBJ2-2,TGTGCCAGCAGTTTCCGGCCAGGGAACACCGGGGAGCTGTTTTTT,CASSFRPGNTGELFF
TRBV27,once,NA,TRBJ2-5,TGTGCCAGCAAAGGGCGGGTGGACCAAGAGACCCAGTACTTC,CASKGRVDQETQYF
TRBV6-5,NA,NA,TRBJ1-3,TGTGCCAGCACGGGGACATCCTCTGGAAACACCATATATTTT,CASTGTSSGNTIYF
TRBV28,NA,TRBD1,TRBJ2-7,TGTGCCAGCACCCCCCCCGGGACAGAAGGCTACGAGCAGTACTTC,CASTPPGTEGYEQYF
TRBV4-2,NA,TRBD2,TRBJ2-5,TGTGCCAGCAGCCAAGACCCTAGCCACGGGGGGGCTGTGGAGACCCAGTACTTC,CASSQDPSHGGAVETQYF
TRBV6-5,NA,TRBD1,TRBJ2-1,TGTGCCAGCTGGCCCGGGACAGGGGTAAATGAGCAGTTCTTC,CASWPGTGVNEQFF
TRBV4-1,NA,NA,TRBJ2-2,TGCGCCAGCAGCCAACTGACGACACCCACCGGGGAGCTGTTTTTT,CASSQLTTPTGELFF
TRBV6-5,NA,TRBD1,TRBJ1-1,TGTGCCAGCAGTTACTACCCGGGACAGGCTGAAGCTTTCTTT,CASSYYPGQAEAFF
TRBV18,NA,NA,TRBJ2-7,TGTGCCAGCTCACCATCCAGGGAGGCCTACGAGCAGTACTTC,CASSPSREAYEQYF
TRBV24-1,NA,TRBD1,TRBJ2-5,TGTGCCACCAGTGATCCGACAGGGTTGGGAGAGACCCAGTACTTC,CATSDPTGLGETQYF
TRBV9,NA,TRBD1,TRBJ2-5,TGTGCCAGCAGCCCCGGCAGGGGGCTAGGGGAGACCCAGTACTTC,CASSPGRGLGETQYF
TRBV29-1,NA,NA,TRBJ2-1,TGCAGCGGGGGGGCGGGGCAGAGGATGCTCTTC,CSGGAGQRMLF
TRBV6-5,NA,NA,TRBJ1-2,TGTGCCAGCAACGCGGCAGGGAATAGCTATGGCTACACCTTC,CASNAAGNSYGYTF
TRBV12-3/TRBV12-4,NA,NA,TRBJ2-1,TGTGCCAGCAACCCCACAGGGATCCGGGAGCAGTTCTTC,CASNPTGIREQFF
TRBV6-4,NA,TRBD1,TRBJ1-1,TGTGCCAGCAGTAACCGGGACAGGCAAGAGGACACTGAAGCTTTCTTT,CASSNRDRQEDTEAFF
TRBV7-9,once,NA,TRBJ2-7,TGTGCCAGCAGACCTCCCGGTGGGCAGCACTACGAGCAGTACTTC,CASRPPGGQHYEQYF
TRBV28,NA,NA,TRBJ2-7,TGTGCCAGCAGTTTAGGAGGGGGCGCCGACGAGCAGTACTTC,CASSLGGGADEQYF
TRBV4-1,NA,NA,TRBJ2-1,TGCGCCAGCAGCCGAGGGACATTTACCTACAATGAGCAGTTCTTC,CASSRGTFTYNEQFF
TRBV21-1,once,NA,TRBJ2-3,TGTGCCAGCAGCAAAGGGGATGGGCGGCGGGACCTCCCGACGGTAGATACGCAGTATTTT,CASSKGDGRRDLPTVDTQYF
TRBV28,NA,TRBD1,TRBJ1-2,TGTGCCAGCAGTATCCCGGGCATACTTGACAGGGGGCCCGGCTATGGCTACACCTTC,CASSIPGILDRGPGYGYTF
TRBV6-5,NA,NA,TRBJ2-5,TGTGCCAGCACCGAAGATTGGGGCGTACAAGAGACCCAGTACTTC,CASTEDWGVQETQYF
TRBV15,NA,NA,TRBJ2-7,TGTGCCACCAGCAGAGAACCACAGGGACACCAGTACTTC,CATSREPQGHQYF
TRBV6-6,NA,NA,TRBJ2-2,TGTGCCAGCAGTCCCTATCCTTGGGGGGAACTGAACACCGGGGAGCTGTTTTTT,CASSPYPWGELNTGELFF
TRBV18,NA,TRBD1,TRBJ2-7,TGTGCCAGCTCAGTCGGACAGGGGGAGTACGAGCAGTACTTC,CASSVGQGEYEQYF
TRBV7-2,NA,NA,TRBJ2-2,TGTGCCAGCAGCTTAGAGACATTAGGAACCGGGGAGCTGTTTTTT,CASSLETLGTGELFF
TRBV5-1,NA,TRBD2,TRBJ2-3,TGCGCCAGCAGCCGTCTCTCTAGCGGGGCTAGCACAGATACGCAGTATTTT,CASSRLSSGASTDTQYF
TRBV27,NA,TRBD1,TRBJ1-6,TGTGCCAGCGGGGACAGAAATTCACCCCTCCACTTT,CASGDRNSPLHF